This TCR beta chain was identified in a study of T cell clones after liver transplantation. Sequencing was performed with immunoSEQ multiplex PCR; in TCRdb, only in-frame clones are kept and a portion is missing. The table lists 45,000 to 60,000 clones, about 88% of them singletons. Losses at the gene ends were 4 bases for V and 6 bases for J; bases not matched to a gene: 6. Germline values: CDR1 MGHDK, CDR2 SYGVNS. The CDR3 covers 14 residues. This clone has just a few counts. The TCR comes from a human donor who received a liver transplant. Material: CD4+ T cells from blood, obtained before liver transplant. V gene TRBV25-1 combines with J gene TRBJ1-5; 7 bases line up with TRBD1. DNA for the CDR3: TGTGCCAGCAGTGGGGACAGAGCGGGTCAGCCCCAGCATTTT. It yields the protein CASSGDRAGQPQHF.